The clone carrying this T cell receptor beta chain was counted a few times. These data are taken from a study of blood T cells in healthy people across ages. CDR1 and CDR2 (germline): MNHEY, SVGEGT. Deletions cut 5 bases from V and 3 bases from J, with 14 bases between. CDR3 size: 15 residues. A J-beta primer mix and a sample-barcoded 5' primer were used in a second PCR of about 7 to 11 cycles. Each CDR3 protein is one row after TCRdb ran MiXCR on the 5' RACE reads. The repertoire holds 1.5 million to 2 million distinct CDR3 sequences, with 34% as singletons. The rearrangement uses TRBV6-2 or TRBV6-3 and TRBJ2-4; D gene unclear. This clonotype originated in a woman younger than 45 in good health. The source material was blood. Here the CDR3 reads CASSPTPPNKNIQYF. The CDR3 DNA reads TGTGCCAGCAGTCCGACACCCCCGAACAAAAACATTCAGTACTTC.